Listed below are T cell receptor beta chains from one sample, sequenced in a study of cytomegalovirus exposure and HLA in healthy donors. TCRdb's table, derived via immunoSEQ multiplex PCR, lists solely in-frame clones and lacks some. The data hold 200,000 or so clones, with roughly 84% observed a single time. The sample was PBMCs. These receptors came from a boy aged 5-17 years in good health and CMV-seronegative. Each CDR3 is given with its conserved first and last residue. A D gene is named only where the DNA matches it firmly. Only some rows state a clone size, as once, few, many or a class for expanded clones.

J: TRBJ2-3; V: TRBV27; size: once; D: .; DNA: TGTGCCAGCAGGATGATACTACCCACAGATACGCAGTATTTT; CDR3: CASRMILPTDTQYF
J: TRBJ1-1; V: TRBV13; size: .; D: .; DNA: TGTGCCAGCAGCTTAGTGGGGGCGAACACTGAAGCTTTCTTT; CDR3: CASSLVGANTEAFF
J: TRBJ2-3; V: TRBV6-5; size: .; D: .; DNA: TGTGCCAGCAGTTACGGTAGATTGAGGGCCGCAGATACGCAGTATTTT; CDR3: CASSYGRLRAADTQYF
J: TRBJ2-1; V: TRBV9; size: .; D: TRBD2; DNA: TGTGCCAGCAGCCCGATTAGCGGGAACATTGAGCAGTTCTTC; CDR3: CASSPISGNIEQFF
J: TRBJ2-5; V: TRBV4-1; size: .; D: TRBD1; DNA: TGCGCCAGCAGCCCAACTCCGGGACAGCGACAGGAGACCCAGTACTTC; CDR3: CASSPTPGQRQETQYF
J: TRBJ2-7; V: TRBV11-3; size: .; D: TRBD2; DNA: TGTGCCAGCCCCTTGGGAGGGTTAACCTACGAGCAGTACTTC; CDR3: CASPLGGLTYEQYF
J: TRBJ1-6; V: TRBV30; size: .; D: .; DNA: TGTGCCTGGTGCCTCGAGGGCAATTCACCCCTCCACTTT; CDR3: CAWCLEGNSPLHF
J: TRBJ2-1; V: TRBV6-5; size: .; D: .; DNA: TGTGCCAGCAGGCTCGGTTCTTTCAATGAGCAGTTCTTC; CDR3: CASRLGSFNEQFF
J: TRBJ2-7; V: TRBV19; size: .; D: TRBD1; DNA: TGTGCCAGTAGTCCCCGGGACAGGGGAACCTACGAGCAGTACTTC; CDR3: CASSPRDRGTYEQYF
J: TRBJ1-1; V: TRBV6-4; size: .; D: .; DNA: TGTGCCAGCAGTGAGGGAACCGGTCGGGGCACTGAAGCTTTCTTT; CDR3: CASSEGTGRGTEAFF
J: TRBJ1-1; V: TRBV5-1; size: .; D: TRBD1; DNA: TGCGCCAGCAGCCAACAGGGGGCTATGAACACTGAAGCTTTCTTT; CDR3: CASSQQGAMNTEAFF
J: TRBJ2-7; V: TRBV29-1; size: few; D: .; DNA: TGCAGCGTTGGGAGGGATCACGAGCAGTACTTC; CDR3: CSVGRDHEQYF
J: TRBJ2-3; V: TRBV28; size: .; D: .; DNA: TGTGCCAGCTCTAAGGGCCGTAGCGGCACAGATACGCAGTATTTT; CDR3: CASSKGRSGTDTQYF
J: TRBJ1-1; V: TRBV19; size: .; D: TRBD1; DNA: TGTGCCAGCCTCCGACAGGGGATAGGAGAAGCTTTCTTT; CDR3: CASLRQGIGEAFF
J: TRBJ2-6; V: TRBV27; size: few; D: .; DNA: TGTGCCAGCAGCCCAGGGACAGGGGCCAACGTCCTGACTTTC; CDR3: CASSPGTGANVLTF
J: TRBJ1-6; V: TRBV15; size: .; D: .; DNA: TGTGCCACCAGCCCTCGCGAGGGTCCGGATTCACCCCTCCACTTT; CDR3: CATSPREGPDSPLHF
J: TRBJ2-7; V: TRBV13; size: .; D: .; DNA: TGTGCCAGCAGCTACAGTGGTGAGCAGTACTTC; CDR3: CASSYSGEQYF